This T cell receptor (beta chain) comes out of a study of blood T cell repertoires in COVID-19. Study in general: T cells, B-cell-depleted T cells, or PBMCs supplied cDNA or gDNA.

Per the original data handling: From reference gene primer amplification, estimates of nucleated cell counts were derived. Assay used: immunoSEQ multiplex PCR; TCRdb lists only in-frame clones, some missing. That table furnishes V, J and clone size, whereas the DNA furnished D and trimming. The sample contains 250,000 to 300,000 clones, around nine tenths of which appear only once. CDR3 length equals 15 residues. The V gene end was trimmed by 5 bases and the J gene end by 5 bases; junction bases not matched to a gene: 8. Germline V gives CDR1 SGHRS, CDR2 YFSETQ. The rearrangement uses TRBV5-1 and TRBJ2-1; 9 bases align to TRBD2. The origin of this receptor is a woman in her thirties or forties who had recovered from COVID-19. The sample taken for sequencing was peripheral blood. The CDR3 DNA follows: TGCGCCAGCAGTGAAATAGCGGGAGCCCACAATGAGCAGTTCTTC. Its translation: CASSEIAGAHNEQFF. Full variable domain (outside the CDR3, taken from reference TRBV5-1 and TRBJ2-1): KAGVTQTPRYLIKTRGQQVTLSCSPISGHRSVSWYQQTPGQGLQFLFEYFSETQRNKGNFPGRFSGRQFSNSRSEMNVSTLELGDSALYLCASSEIAGAHNEQFFGPGTRLTVL.